This T cell receptor (beta chain) was obtained from a study of OX40 agonist ivuxolimab in advanced cancers. TCRdb's copy holds only in-frame clones and misses some; the assay was immunoSEQ multiplex PCR. Here the sample spans 41,000 or so clones, more than 75% being singletons. The source of this sequence is an adult with an advanced solid tumor such as melanoma, head and neck, liver or kidney cancer. Source: CD4+ or CD8+ T cells sorted from blood, taken in a trial of the OX40 agonist ivuxolimab.

The CDR3 region is CASSSHRERDEKLFF. The CDR3 nucleotides read TGTGCCAGTAGTTCCCACAGGGAGAGGGATGAAAAACTGTTTTTT. The chain carries TRBV19 and TRBJ1-4, with D maybe TRBD1 (6 bases). In germline, CDR1 is LNHDA, CDR2 SQIVND (reference sequence). The CDR3 covers 15 residues. The V and J ends lost 5 bases and 6 bases respectively, with 16 bases between them. Based on the CDR3 plus reference TRBV19 and TRBJ1-4, the full variable domain is DGGITQSPKYLFRKEGQNVTLSCEQNLNHDAMYWYRQDPGQGLRLIYYSQIVNDFQKGDIAEGYSVSREKKESFPLTVTSAQKNPTAFYLCASSSHRERDEKLFFGSGTQLSVL.